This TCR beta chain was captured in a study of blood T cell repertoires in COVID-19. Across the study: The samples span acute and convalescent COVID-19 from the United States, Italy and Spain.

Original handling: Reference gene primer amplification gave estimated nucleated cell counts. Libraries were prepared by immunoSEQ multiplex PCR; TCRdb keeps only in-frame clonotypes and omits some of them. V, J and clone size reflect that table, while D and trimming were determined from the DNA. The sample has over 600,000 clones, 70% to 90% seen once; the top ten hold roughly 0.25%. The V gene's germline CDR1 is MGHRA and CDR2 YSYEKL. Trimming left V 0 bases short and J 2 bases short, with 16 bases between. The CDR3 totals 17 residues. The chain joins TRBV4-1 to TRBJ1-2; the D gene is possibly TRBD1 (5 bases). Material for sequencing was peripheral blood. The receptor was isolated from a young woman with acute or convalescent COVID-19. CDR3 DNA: TGCGCCAGCAGCCAAGATGGAGGGCAGGGAATAAACTATGGCTACACCTTC. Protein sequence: CASSQDGGQGINYGYTF.